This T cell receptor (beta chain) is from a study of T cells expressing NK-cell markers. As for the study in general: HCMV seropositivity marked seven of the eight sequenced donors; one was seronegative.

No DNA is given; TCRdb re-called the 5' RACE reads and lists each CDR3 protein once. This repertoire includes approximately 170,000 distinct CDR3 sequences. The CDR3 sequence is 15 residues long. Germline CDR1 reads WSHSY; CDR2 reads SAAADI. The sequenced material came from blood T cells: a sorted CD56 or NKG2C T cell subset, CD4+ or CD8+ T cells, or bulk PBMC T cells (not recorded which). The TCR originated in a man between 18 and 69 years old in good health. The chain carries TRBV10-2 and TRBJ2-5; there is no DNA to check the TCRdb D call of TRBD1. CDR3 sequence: CASSDWDRVTETQYF.